This is a list of T cell receptor beta chains from one sample in a study of blood T cell repertoires in COVID-19. Sequencing was performed with immunoSEQ multiplex PCR; in TCRdb, only in-frame clones are kept and a portion is missing. The sample shows tens of thousands of clones, about 85% of them seen only once. Sequencing input: peripheral blood. These receptors were taken from a man in his sixties with COVID-19, enrolled during active disease. CDR3s include the opening cysteine and the closing phenylalanine or tryptophan. The order of the fields is J gene, V gene, D gene, clone size, CDR3 protein, CDR3 DNA. A D gene is named only where the DNA matches it firmly. Only part of the rows carry a size: once, few, many, or a class if the clone is expanded.

J: TRBJ2-7
V: TRBV6-6
D: TRBD2
size: NA
CDR3: CASRPDTTSGIFEQYF
DNA: TGTGCCAGCAGGCCCGATACCACTAGCGGGATATTCGAGCAGTACTTC

J: TRBJ2-7
V: TRBV28
D: NA
size: NA
CDR3: CASSFTGGGSYEQYF
DNA: TGTGCCAGCAGTTTCACAGGGGGGGGCTCCTACGAGCAGTACTTC

J: TRBJ1-2
V: TRBV28
D: NA
size: NA
CDR3: CASRGGVAYGYTF
DNA: TGTGCCAGCAGGGGGGGGGTTGCCTATGGCTACACCTTC

J: TRBJ1-2
V: TRBV24-1
D: TRBD1
size: NA
CDR3: CATSNPGTGVGYTF
DNA: TGTGCCACCAGTAACCCCGGGACAGGGGTAGGCTACACCTTC

J: TRBJ2-1
V: TRBV5-1
D: TRBD2
size: NA
CDR3: CASSLLGLAGGDEQFF
DNA: TGCGCCAGCAGCTTGTTGGGACTAGCGGGAGGCGATGAGCAGTTCTTC

J: TRBJ2-7
V: TRBV10-2
D: TRBD1
size: NA
CDR3: CASTRQGGEQYF
DNA: TGCGCCAGCACCAGACAGGGCGGCGAGCAGTACTTC

J: TRBJ2-1
V: TRBV19
D: TRBD2
size: NA
CDR3: CASSRAGALGEQFF
DNA: TGTGCCAGTAGTAGGGCGGGAGCTTTAGGTGAGCAGTTCTTC

J: TRBJ1-5
V: TRBV6-1
D: TRBD1
size: NA
CDR3: CASSEGGTGVHQPQHF
DNA: TGTGCCAGCAGTGAGGGGGGGACAGGGGTTCATCAGCCCCAGCATTTT

J: TRBJ2-5
V: TRBV2
D: NA
size: NA
CDR3: CASSDRAGRGETQYF
DNA: TGTGCCAGCAGTGATCGAGCAGGGAGGGGGGAGACCCAGTACTTC

J: TRBJ1-1
V: TRBV4-2
D: NA
size: NA
CDR3: CASSKGQNTEAFF
DNA: TGTGCCAGCAGCAAAGGGCAGAACACTGAAGCTTTCTTT

J: TRBJ2-1
V: TRBV10-3
D: TRBD2
size: NA
CDR3: CSGGSVNEQFF
DNA: TGCTCGGGAGGGTCAGTAAATGAGCAGTTCTTC

J: TRBJ2-1
V: TRBV28
D: TRBD2
size: NA
CDR3: CASSSWMGAGSGRSYNEQFF
DNA: TGTGCCAGCTCAAGCTGGATGGGGGCGGGTAGCGGGAGGTCCTACAATGAGCAGTTCTTC

J: TRBJ2-2
V: TRBV20-1
D: NA
size: NA
CDR3: CSASRAGGTGELFF
DNA: TGCAGTGCTAGTCGGGCCGGGGGCACCGGGGAGCTGTTTTTT

J: TRBJ2-2
V: TRBV5-5
D: NA
size: few
CDR3: CASSFRGAGELFF
DNA: TGTGCCAGCAGCTTCAGGGGGGCCGGGGAGCTGTTTTTT

J: TRBJ1-1
V: TRBV5-1
D: NA
size: NA
CDR3: CASSPWDTNTEAFF
DNA: TGCGCCAGCAGTCCTTGGGACACGAACACTGAAGCTTTCTTT

J: TRBJ2-1
V: TRBV6-4
D: TRBD2
size: NA
CDR3: CASMCPPSGRSEFF
DNA: TGTGCCAGCATGTGTCCCCCTAGCGGGAGATCGGAGTTCTTC

J: TRBJ2-7
V: TRBV3-1/TRBV3-2
D: NA
size: NA
CDR3: CASSQVLTWGAYEQYF
DNA: TGTGCCAGCAGCCAAGTACTAACCTGGGGGGCCTACGAGCAGTACTTC

J: TRBJ1-2
V: TRBV5-1
D: TRBD1
size: NA
CDR3: CASSSTGGYTF
DNA: TGCGCCAGCAGCTCGACAGGGGGCTACACCTTC

J: TRBJ1-6
V: TRBV6-5
D: NA
size: NA
CDR3: CASSAGPYNSPLHF
DNA: TGTGCCAGCAGCGCCGGTCCTTATAATTCACCCCTCCACTTT

J: TRBJ2-2
V: TRBV9
D: NA
size: NA
CDR3: CASSVDGGNTGELFF
DNA: TGTGCCAGCAGCGTAGATGGCGGGAACACCGGGGAGCTGTTTTTT

J: TRBJ2-2
V: TRBV4-1
D: TRBD2
size: NA
CDR3: CASSQRIAGDLTGELFF
DNA: TGCGCCAGCAGCCAACGGATAGCGGGAGATTTGACCGGGGAGCTGTTTTTT